At least ten counts were recorded for the clone carrying this T cell receptor (beta chain). The target antigen is unknown. TCRdb redid the calling of the RACE reads with MiXCR, one entry per CDR3 protein. The table includes under 90,000 distinct CDR3 sequences, nearly 10% detected once. This specimen comes from a study of human T cells and chemical hapten exposure. Findings and caveats of the study: Significantly more large CDR3 similarity clusters were formed by expanded TCRs than by controls.

The sample's time point: pre-sensitization, week 0. Treatment reported: therapeutic diphenylcyclopropenone sensitization with weekly scalp DPC. V was shortened by 4 bases and J by 5 bases, with 19 bases between the two germline ends. The CDR3 length is 16 residues. Germline CDR1 SGHRS, CDR2 YFSETQ. This material consisted of whole blood, taken in connection with sensitization to the hapten diphenylcyclopropenone (DPC). The receptor was isolated from a middle-aged woman with alopecia areata. Some clones in this sample may be carry-over from other donors' samples. The gene calls are TRBV5-1 and TRBJ2-1; possibly TRBD1 for D (5 bases). CDR3 protein: CASSRAGNWGNNEQFF. The CDR3 DNA reads as TGCGCCAGCAGCCGGGCAGGGAATTGGGGAAACAATGAGCAGTTCTTC.